The 5 T cell receptor beta chains below were found in one sample sequenced in a study of circulating tumor DNA in untreated peripheral T-cell lymphoma. TCRdb's table, derived via immunoSEQ multiplex PCR, lists solely in-frame clones and lacks some. The top ten hold about 11% of the sample, which has around 210 clones, 80% to 90% seen once. The sample comprised tumor tissue. These receptors came from a human donor with peripheral T-cell lymphoma.

The rearrangement joins TRBV10-3 to TRBJ1-3, with D possibly being TRBD1 (6 bases). The CDR3 extends over 16 amino acids. Germline loops: CDR1 ENHRY, CDR2 SYGVKD. The V end was cut by 10 bases, the J end by 0 bases, with 19 bases between. CDR3 in DNA: TGTGCCAGCAGGGAGGACAGTTACTTCTCTGGAAACACCATATATTTT. The encoded protein is CASREDSYFSGNTIYF.

The sample holds a few counts of this clone. This chain joins TRBV19 and TRBJ1-1, with D unresolved. CDR3 length equals 15 residues. Germline loops: CDR1 LNHDA, CDR2 SQIVND (reference sequence). With 2 bases removed from V and 3 bases from J, the gap between germline ends came to 13 bases. In nucleotides, the CDR3 is TGTGCCAGTAGTATAAATTCCGGGCGGGACACTGAAGCTTTCTTT. Amino acids: CASSINSGRDTEAFF.

The chain carries TRBV19 and TRBJ2-7; 9 nucleotides align to TRBD1. This CDR3 has 14 residues. Trimming removed 3 bases from V and 0 bases from J; junction bases left unmatched: 0. Per germline, CDR1 LNHDA and CDR2 SQIVND (reference sequence). The CDR3 spells CASSMDRGSYEQYF. CDR3 in DNA: TGTGCCAGTAGTATGGACAGGGGCTCCTACGAGCAGTACTTC.

Regarding this clone: The sample contains more than one DNA sequence encoding this CDR3. The chain carries TRBV19 and TRBJ2-7; a possible D gene is TRBD2 (6 bases). The CDR3 contains 11 residues. Germline V gene sequence: CDR1 LNHDA, CDR2 SQIVND (reference sequence). Trimming removed 5 bases from V and 5 bases from J, with 7 bases in between. The CDR3 loop is CASSPGDEQYF. The CDR3 DNA is TGTGCCAGTAGTCCGGGGGACGAGCAGTACTTC.

For the CDR3, the DNA is TGTGCCAGCAGCTTATTAATAATGGGCAGGGCGAACACTGAAGCTTTCTTT. Amino acids: CASSLLIMGRANTEAFF. The chain links TRBV7-6 to TRBJ1-1; tentatively, D is TRBD1 (5 bases). Germline V gives CDR1 SGHVS, CDR2 FNYEAQ. This CDR3 is built from 17 residues. V lost 2 bases and J 1 base, leaving 17 bases between the germline ends.